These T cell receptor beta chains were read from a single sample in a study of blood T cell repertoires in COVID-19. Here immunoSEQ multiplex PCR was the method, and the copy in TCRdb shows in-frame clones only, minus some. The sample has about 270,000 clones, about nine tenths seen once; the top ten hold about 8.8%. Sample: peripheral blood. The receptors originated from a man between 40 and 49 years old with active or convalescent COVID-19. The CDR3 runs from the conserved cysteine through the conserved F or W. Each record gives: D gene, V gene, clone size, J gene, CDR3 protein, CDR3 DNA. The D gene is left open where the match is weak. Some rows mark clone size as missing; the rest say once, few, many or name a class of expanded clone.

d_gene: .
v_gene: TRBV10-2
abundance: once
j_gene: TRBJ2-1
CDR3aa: CASSDGGAGNEQFF
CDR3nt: TGCGCCAGCAGTGACGGCGGGGCCGGGAATGAGCAGTTCTTC

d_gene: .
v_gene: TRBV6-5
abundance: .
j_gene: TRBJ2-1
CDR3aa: CASSYITTGAYNEQFF
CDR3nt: TGTGCCAGCAGTTACATTACAACAGGAGCGTACAATGAGCAGTTCTTC

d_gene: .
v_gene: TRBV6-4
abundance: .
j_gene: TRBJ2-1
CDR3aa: CASSKDRLSYNEQFF
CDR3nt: TGTGCCAGCAGTAAAGACAGGCTCTCCTACAATGAGCAGTTCTTC

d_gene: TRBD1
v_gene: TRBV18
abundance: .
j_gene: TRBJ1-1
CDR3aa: CASSPGQGNTEAFF
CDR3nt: TGTGCCAGCTCCCCGGGACAGGGGAACACTGAAGCTTTCTTT

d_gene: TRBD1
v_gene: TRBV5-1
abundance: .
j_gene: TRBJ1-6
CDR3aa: CASSPGQGASPLHF
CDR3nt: TGCGCCAGCAGCCCAGGACAGGGGGCATCACCCCTCCACTTT

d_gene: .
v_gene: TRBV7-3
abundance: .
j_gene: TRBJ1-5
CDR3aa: CASSSGGGGQPQHF
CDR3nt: TGTGCCAGCAGCTCTGGGGGGGGCGGTCAGCCCCAGCATTTT

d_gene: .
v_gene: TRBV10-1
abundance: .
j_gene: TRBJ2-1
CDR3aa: CASSRGLTRVGEQFF
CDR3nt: TGCGCCAGCAGCCGCGGACTCACTCGGGTAGGTGAGCAGTTCTTC

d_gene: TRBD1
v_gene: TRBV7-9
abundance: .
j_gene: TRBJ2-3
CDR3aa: CASSSRQGADTQYF
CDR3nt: TGTGCCAGCAGCTCTAGACAGGGAGCAGATACGCAGTATTTT

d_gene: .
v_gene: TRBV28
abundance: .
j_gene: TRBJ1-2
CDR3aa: CASTLGGAGYTF
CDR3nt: TGTGCCAGCACCCTGGGGGGAGCTGGCTACACCTTC

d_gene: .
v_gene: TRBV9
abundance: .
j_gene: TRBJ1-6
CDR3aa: CASSAWEGESYNSPLHF
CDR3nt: TGTGCCAGCAGCGCCTGGGAGGGGGAGTCCTATAATTCACCCCTCCACTTT

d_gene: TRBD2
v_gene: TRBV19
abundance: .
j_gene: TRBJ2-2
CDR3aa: CASHLNLAVNTGELFF
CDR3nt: TGTGCCAGTCACCTGAACCTAGCGGTAAACACCGGGGAGCTGTTTTTT

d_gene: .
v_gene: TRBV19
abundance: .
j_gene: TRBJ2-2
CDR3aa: CASSLNRRTGELFF
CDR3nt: TGTGCCAGTAGTTTGAACAGGAGAACCGGGGAGCTGTTTTTT

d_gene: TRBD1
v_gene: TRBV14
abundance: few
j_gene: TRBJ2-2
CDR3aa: CASSSLGTEDTGELFF
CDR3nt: TGTGCCAGCAGTTCTCTTGGGACAGAGGACACCGGGGAGCTGTTTTTT

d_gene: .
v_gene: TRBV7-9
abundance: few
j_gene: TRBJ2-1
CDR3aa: CASRTGRTNEQFF
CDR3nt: TGTGCCAGCAGAACAGGGAGAACCAATGAGCAGTTCTTC

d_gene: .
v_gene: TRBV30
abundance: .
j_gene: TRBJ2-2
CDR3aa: CAWTSGGTGELFF
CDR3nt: TGTGCCTGGACCAGTGGAGGCACCGGGGAGCTGTTTTTT

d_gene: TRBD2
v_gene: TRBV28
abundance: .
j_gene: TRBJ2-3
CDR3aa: CASSPASGRVADTQYF
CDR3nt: TGTGCCAGCAGTCCCGCTAGCGGGAGAGTCGCAGATACGCAGTATTTT

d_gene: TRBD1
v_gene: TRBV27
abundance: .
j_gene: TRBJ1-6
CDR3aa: CASSLFGTGLGSPLHF
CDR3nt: TGTGCCAGCAGTTTATTTGGGACAGGGTTAGGTTCACCCCTCCACTTT

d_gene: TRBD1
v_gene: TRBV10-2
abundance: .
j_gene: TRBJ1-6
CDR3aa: CASSEYRGRYNSPLHF
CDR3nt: TGCGCCAGCAGTGAGTACAGGGGCCGGTATAATTCACCCCTCCACTTT

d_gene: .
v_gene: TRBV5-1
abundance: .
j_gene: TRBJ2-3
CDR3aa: CASSLAVASPTDTQYF
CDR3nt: TGCGCCAGCAGCTTGGCGGTGGCTAGTCCCACAGATACGCAGTATTTT

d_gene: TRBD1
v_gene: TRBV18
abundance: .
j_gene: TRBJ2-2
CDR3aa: CASSPGTANTGELFF
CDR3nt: TGTGCCAGCTCACCAGGGACAGCGAACACCGGGGAGCTGTTTTTT

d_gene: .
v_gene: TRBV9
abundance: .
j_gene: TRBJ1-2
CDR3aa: CASSVRLGHYGYTF
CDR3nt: TGTGCCAGCAGCGTCCGGTTGGGGCACTATGGCTACACCTTC

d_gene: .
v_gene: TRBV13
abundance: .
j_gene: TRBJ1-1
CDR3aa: CASSLGRGMNTEAFF
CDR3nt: TGTGCCAGCAGCTTAGGCAGAGGAATGAACACTGAAGCTTTCTTT

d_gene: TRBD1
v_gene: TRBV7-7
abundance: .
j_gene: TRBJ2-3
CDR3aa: CASSLSSGGADTQYF
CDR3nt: TGTGCTAGCAGCTTATCGTCAGGGGGCGCAGATACGCAGTATTTT

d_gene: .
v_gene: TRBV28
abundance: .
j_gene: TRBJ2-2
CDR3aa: CATINRGTGNTGELFF
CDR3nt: TGTGCCACCATCAACCGGGGTACGGGGAACACCGGGGAGCTGTTTTTT

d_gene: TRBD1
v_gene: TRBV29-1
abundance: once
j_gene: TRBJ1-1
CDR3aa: CSVGTEYTEAFF
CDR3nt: TGCAGCGTCGGGACAGAGTACACTGAAGCTTTCTTT

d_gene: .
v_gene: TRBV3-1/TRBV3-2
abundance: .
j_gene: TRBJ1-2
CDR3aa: CASSQYRAGYTF
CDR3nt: TGTGCCAGCAGCCAATACAGGGCTGGCTACACCTTC

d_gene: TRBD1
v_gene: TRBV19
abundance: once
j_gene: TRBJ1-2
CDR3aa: CASSTKDRGPTRGYTF
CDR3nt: TGTGCCAGTAGTACTAAGGACAGGGGCCCTACTAGAGGCTACACCTTC

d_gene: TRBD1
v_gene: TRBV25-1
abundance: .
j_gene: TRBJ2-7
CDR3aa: CASSKQGTYEQYF
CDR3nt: TGTGCCAGCAGTAAACAGGGGACCTACGAGCAGTACTTC

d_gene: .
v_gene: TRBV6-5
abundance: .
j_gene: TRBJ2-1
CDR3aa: CASRSVTNEQFF
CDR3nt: TGTGCCAGCAGATCGGTCACTAATGAGCAGTTCTTC

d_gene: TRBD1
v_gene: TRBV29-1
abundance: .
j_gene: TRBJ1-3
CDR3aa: CSVGEQGHRNTIYF
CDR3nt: TGCAGCGTTGGCGAACAGGGGCATAGGAACACCATATATTTT

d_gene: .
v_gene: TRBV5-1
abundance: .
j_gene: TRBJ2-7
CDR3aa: CASSLRDYEQYF
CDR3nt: TGCGCCAGCAGCTTACGCGACTACGAGCAGTACTTC

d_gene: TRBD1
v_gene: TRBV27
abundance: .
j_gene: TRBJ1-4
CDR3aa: CASRRTGNHEKLFF
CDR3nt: TGTGCCAGCAGAAGGACAGGGAATCATGAAAAACTGTTTTTT

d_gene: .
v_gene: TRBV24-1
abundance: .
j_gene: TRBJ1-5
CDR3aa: CATSDYQGNQPQHF
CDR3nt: TGTGCCACCAGTGATTATCAGGGGAACCAGCCCCAGCATTTT

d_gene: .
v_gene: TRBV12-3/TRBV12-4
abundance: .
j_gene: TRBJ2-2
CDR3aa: CASRKGGTGELFF
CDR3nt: TGTGCCAGCAGGAAAGGGGGCACCGGGGAGCTGTTTTTT

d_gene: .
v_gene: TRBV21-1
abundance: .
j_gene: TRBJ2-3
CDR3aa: CASRHYSGGGWDTQYF
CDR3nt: TGTGCCAGCAGGCATTATAGCGGGGGGGGATGGGATACGCAGTATTTT

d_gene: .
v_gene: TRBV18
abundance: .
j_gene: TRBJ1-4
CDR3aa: CASSPRSATNEKLFF
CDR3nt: TGTGCCAGCTCACCCAGGTCCGCAACTAATGAAAAACTGTTTTTT

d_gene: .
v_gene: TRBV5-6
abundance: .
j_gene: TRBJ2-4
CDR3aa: CASSPDSNLAKNIQYF
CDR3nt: TGTGCCAGCAGCCCCGACAGTAATCTAGCCAAAAACATTCAGTACTTC

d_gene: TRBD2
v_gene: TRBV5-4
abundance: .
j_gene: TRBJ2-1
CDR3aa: CASSLDSGARNEQFF
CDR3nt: TGTGCCAGCAGCTTGGATAGCGGGGCCCGAAATGAGCAGTTCTTC

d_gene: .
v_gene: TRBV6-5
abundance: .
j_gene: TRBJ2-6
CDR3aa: CASSSIGANVLTF
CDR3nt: TGTGCCAGCTCTAGCATTGGGGCCAACGTCCTGACTTTC

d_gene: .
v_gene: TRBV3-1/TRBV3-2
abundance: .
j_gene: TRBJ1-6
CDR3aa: CASSQVHRESPLHF
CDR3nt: TGTGCCAGCAGCCAAGTTCACAGGGAGTCACCCCTCCACTTT

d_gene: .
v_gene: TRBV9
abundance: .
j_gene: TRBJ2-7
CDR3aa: CASSAVIGAEQYF
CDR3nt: TGTGCCAGCAGCGCAGTTATAGGGGCCGAGCAGTACTTC

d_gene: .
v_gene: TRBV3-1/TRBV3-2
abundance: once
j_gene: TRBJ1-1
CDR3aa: CASSQDIRTEAFF
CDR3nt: TGTGCCAGCAGCCAAGATATCAGGACTGAAGCTTTCTTT

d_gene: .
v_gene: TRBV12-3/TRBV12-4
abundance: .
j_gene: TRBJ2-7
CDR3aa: CASSFSRGEQYF
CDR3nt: TGTGCCAGCAGTTTTTCCCGAGGCGAGCAGTACTTC

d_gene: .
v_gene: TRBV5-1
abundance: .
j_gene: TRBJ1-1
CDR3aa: CASSLTPAGTEAFF
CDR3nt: TGCGCCAGCAGCTTGACACCGGCGGGCACTGAAGCTTTCTTT

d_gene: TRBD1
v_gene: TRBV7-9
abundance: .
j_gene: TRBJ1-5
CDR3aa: CASSEGTAYSNQPQHF
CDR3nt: TGTGCCAGCAGCGAAGGGACAGCTTATAGCAATCAGCCCCAGCATTTT

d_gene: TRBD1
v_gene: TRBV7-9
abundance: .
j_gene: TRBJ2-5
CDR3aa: CASSFGLTGQPEETQYF
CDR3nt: TGTGCCAGCAGCTTTGGTTTGACGGGACAGCCAGAAGAGACCCAGTACTTC

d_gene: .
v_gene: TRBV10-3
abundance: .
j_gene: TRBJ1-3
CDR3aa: CAISESTSTGNTIYF
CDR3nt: TGTGCCATCAGTGAGTCGACTTCAACTGGAAACACCATATATTTT

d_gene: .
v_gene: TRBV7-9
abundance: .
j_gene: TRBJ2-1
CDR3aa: CASRSDSSNYNEQFF
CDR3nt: TGTGCCAGCAGATCGGACAGTTCTAACTACAATGAGCAGTTCTTC

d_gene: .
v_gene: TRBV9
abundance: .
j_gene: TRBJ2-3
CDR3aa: CASSVRTSTDTQYF
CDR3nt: TGTGCCAGCAGCGTCAGGACTAGCACAGATACGCAGTATTTT

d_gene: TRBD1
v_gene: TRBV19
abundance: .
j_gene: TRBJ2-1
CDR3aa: CASTTRQGTYNEQFF
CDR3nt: TGTGCCAGTACCACGAGACAGGGAACCTACAATGAGCAGTTCTTC

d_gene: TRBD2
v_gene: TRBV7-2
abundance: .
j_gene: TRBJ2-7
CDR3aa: CASSKHSGTLYEQYF
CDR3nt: TGTGCCAGCAGCAAACATAGCGGGACCCTGTACGAGCAGTACTTC

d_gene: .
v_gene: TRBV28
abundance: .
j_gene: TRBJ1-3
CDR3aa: CASSLAYSGNTIYF
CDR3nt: TGTGCCAGCAGTTTAGCGTACTCTGGAAACACCATATATTTT

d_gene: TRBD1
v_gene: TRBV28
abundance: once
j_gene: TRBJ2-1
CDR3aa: CASGQGYNEQFF
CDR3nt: TGTGCCAGTGGACAGGGTTACAATGAGCAGTTCTTC